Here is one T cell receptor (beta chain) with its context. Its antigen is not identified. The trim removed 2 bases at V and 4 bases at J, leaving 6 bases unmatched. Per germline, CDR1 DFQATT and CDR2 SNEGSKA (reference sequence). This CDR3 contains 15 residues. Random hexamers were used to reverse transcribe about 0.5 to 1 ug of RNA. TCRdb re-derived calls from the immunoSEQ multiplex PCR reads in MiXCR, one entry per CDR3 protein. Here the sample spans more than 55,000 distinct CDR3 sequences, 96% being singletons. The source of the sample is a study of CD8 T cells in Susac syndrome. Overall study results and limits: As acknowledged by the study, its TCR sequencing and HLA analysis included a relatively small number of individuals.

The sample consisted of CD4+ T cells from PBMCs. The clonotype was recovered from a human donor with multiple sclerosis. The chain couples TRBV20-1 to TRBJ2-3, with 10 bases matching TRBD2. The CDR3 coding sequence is TGCAGTGCTAGATCCCAGCGGGGGGGCCCAGATACGCAGTATTTT. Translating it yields CSARSQRGGPDTQYF.